Each of the 15 T cell receptor beta chains below was sequenced from the same sample in a study of identical twins. MiXCR, applied by TCRdb to the 5' RACE reads, yields one record per CDR3 protein. The sample records roughly 280,000 distinct CDR3 sequences, just under 9.5% being singletons. This sample was also put to use in a study of yellow fever vaccine responses in identical twins.

Sequencing input: CD8+ T cells sorted from blood. Every receptor here comes from a woman aged 18-29 years in good health.

This chain joins TRBV11-2 and TRBJ2-1; the match to TRBD2 covers 9 bases. This CDR3 is 20 amino acids long. The junction had 20 bases not matched to a gene; V was cut back by 4 bases and J by 4 bases. Germline V gives CDR1 SGHAT, CDR2 FQNNGV. CDR3 in DNA: TGTGCCAGCAGCTCCCGACGGTGGGTAGCGGGAGAGGGTGGATACAATGAGCAGTTCTTC. This sequence encodes CASSSRRWVAGEGGYNEQFF.

The gene calls are TRBV9 and TRBJ1-5; the D gene is possibly TRBD1 (5 bases). Germline V gene sequence: CDR1 SGDLS, CDR2 YYNGEE. Trimming removed 0 bases from V and 2 bases from J, with 9 bases in between. The CDR3 consists of 15 residues. The CDR3 sequence: CASSVGGGGNQPQHF. The DNA for the CDR3 is TGTGCCAGCAGCGTAGGGGGAGGGGGCAATCAGCCCCAGCATTTT.

With regard to this clonotype: The junction differs from germline at one of its ends, possibly a read error. This CDR3 is CASSQDLRTEYF. The DNA for the CDR3 is TGTGCCAGCAGCCAAGATTTAAGGACCGAGTACTTC. This chain uses TRBV3-1 with TRBJ2-5, with D uncertain. The CDR3 is made up of 12 amino acids. CDR1 is LGHDT, CDR2 YNNKEL, per germline (reference sequence).

V is TRBV11-1 and J is TRBJ2-4; 12 nucleotides align to TRBD2. Germline trimming cut 5 bases from V and 7 bases from J; bases unmatched to any gene: 18. Germline V gene lookup returns CDR1 SGHAT and CDR2 FQDESV (reference sequence). The CDR3 has 19 amino acids. The CDR3 protein is CASSRNFLAGGPLWNIQYF. In DNA form, the CDR3 reads TGTGCCAGCAGCCGTAACTTCCTAGCGGGAGGGCCTTTGTGGAACATTCAGTACTTC.

This clonotype was seen at least ten times. The chain uses TRBV7-2 and TRBJ2-1, with 9 nucleotides matching TRBD2. V lost 6 bases and J lost 7; bases outside the gene matches: 4. Germline V lookup: CDR1 SGHTA, CDR2 FQGNSA. The CDR3 loop spans 13 amino acids. In nucleotides, the CDR3 is TGTGCCAGCAGATTTAGCGGGAGTAATGAGCAGTTCTTC. Its translation is CASRFSGSNEQFF.

V and J are TRBV6-2 or TRBV6-3 and TRBJ2-7; tentatively, D is TRBD2 (5 bases). The germline gives CDR1 MNHEY, CDR2 SVGEGT. V was shortened by 7 bases and J by 0 bases, with 10 bases between the two germline ends. There are 13 residues in the CDR3. CDR3 loop: CASTSEDSYEQYF. In nucleotides, the CDR3 is TGTGCCAGCACCTCGGAGGACTCCTACGAGCAGTACTTC.

The sample holds a few counts of this clonotype. This rearrangement joins TRBV11-2 to TRBJ2-1; D is possibly TRBD2 (6 bases). The CDR3 is made up of 15 amino acids. Trimming stripped 1 base from V and 4 bases from J, with 11 bases between. The germline V gene encodes CDR1 SGHAT and CDR2 FQNNGV. The CDR3 sequence: CASSLAAGEYNEQFF. CDR3 in DNA: TGTGCCAGCAGCTTAGCAGCGGGTGAATACAATGAGCAGTTCTTC.

Turning to this clonotype: With a much larger clone just one base away, this may be a read error. The V call is TRBV3-1, the J call TRBJ2-4; 15 bases agree with TRBD2. Germline assignment: CDR1 LGHDT and CDR2 YNNKEL (reference sequence). The ends lost 2 bases at V and 9 bases at J; junction bases unmatched: 8. CDR3 size: 17 residues. The CDR3 DNA reads TGTGCCAGCAGCCAACCGCCGGGACTAGCGGGAGGAATCATTCAGTACTTC. Translated: CASSQPPGLAGGIIQYF.

CDR3 residues: CASSHHIEGANYGYTF. As DNA, the CDR3 is TGTGCCAGCAGCCACCACATCGAAGGGGCCAACTATGGCTACACCTTC. The chain employs TRBV4-2 and TRBJ1-2, with a possible D match to TRBD1 (5 bases). The CDR3 consists of 16 residues. Trimming left V 3 bases short and J 2 bases short, with 16 bases between. CDR1 is LGHNA and CDR2 is YNFKEQ in the germline V gene.

This clonotype was observed many times. The CDR3 reads CASSSQGVGYNEQFF. DNA for the CDR3: TGTGCCAGCAGTTCACAGGGGGTGGGCTACAATGAGCAGTTCTTC. This chain uses TRBV12-3 or TRBV12-4 with TRBJ2-1, with 8 bases matching TRBD1. The CDR3 has 15 amino acids. The junction had 5 bases not matched to a gene; V was cut back by 4 bases and J by 3 bases.

This clonotype showed up many times. This chain joins TRBV7-9 and TRBJ2-5; no clear D gene. V lost 3 bases and J lost 3, with 11 bases in between. Germline values: CDR1 SEHNR, CDR2 FQNEAQ (reference sequence). The CDR3 totals 14 residues. The CDR3 spells CASSLPRKKETQYF. The CDR3 nucleotides read TGTGCCAGCAGCTTGCCTAGAAAAAAAGAGACCCAGTACTTC. The full variable domain, in which reference TRBV7-9 and TRBJ2-5 provide the parts outside the CDR3, is DTGVSQNPRHKITKRGQNVTFRCDPISEHNRLYWYRQTLGQGPEFLTYFQNEAQLEKSRLLSDRFSAERPKGSFSTLEIQRTEQGDSAMYLCASSLPRKKETQYFGPGTRLLVL.

This clonotype was detected only a few times. This chain connects TRBV20-1 to TRBJ2-7, with TRBD1 matching 11 bases. Germline lookup yields CDR1 DFQATT and CDR2 SNEGSKA (reference sequence). The CDR3 spans 15 residues. CDR3 loop: CSTFESGQGGNEQYF. The CDR3 DNA follows: TGCAGCACCTTCGAGTCGGGACAGGGGGGGAACGAGCAGTACTTC.

The chain has TRBV7-9 and TRBJ2-5; the D gene is possibly TRBD1 (6 bases). The CDR3 totals 14 residues. From germline, CDR1 is SEHNR and CDR2 FQNEAQ (reference sequence). Between the trimmed V and J ends, which lost 5 bases and 5 bases, there was a span of 15 bases. As DNA, the CDR3 is TGTGCCAGCAGCGATCGCGACAGGCCTGAGACCCAGTACTTC. Its protein product is CASSDRDRPETQYF.

The genes are TRBV5-6 and TRBJ2-4; 10 bases are a match to TRBD2. Germline CDR1 reads SGHDT; CDR2 reads YYEEEE. This CDR3 has 17 amino acids. Unmatched junction bases numbered 11, after V lost 7 bases and J lost 1 base. CDR3 coding DNA: TGTGCCAGCGCCGGTCTAGCGGGAGCCGGGGCCAAAAACATTCAGTACTTC. This translates into CASAGLAGAGAKNIQYF.

This clonotype has ten or more counts. The chain couples TRBV11-1 to TRBJ2-2, with 11 bases identical to TRBD2. Losses at the gene ends were 0 bases for V and 6 bases for J; bases not matched to a gene: 9. The germline V gene has CDR1 SGHAT and CDR2 FQDESV (reference sequence). The CDR3 runs to 18 residues. CDR3 sequence reads: CASSLATTSGIEAGELFF. For the CDR3, the DNA is TGTGCCAGCAGCTTAGCGACGACTAGCGGGATTGAGGCCGGGGAGCTGTTTTTT. Based on the CDR3 plus reference TRBV11-1 and TRBJ2-2, the full variable domain is EAEVAQSPRYKITEKSQAVAFWCDPISGHATLYWYRQILGQGPELLVQFQDESVVDDSQLPKDRFSAERLKGVDSTLKIQPAELGDSAMYLCASSLATTSGIEAGELFFGEGSRLTVL.